Listed here are 31 T cell receptor beta chains from one sample, sequenced in a study of blood T cell repertoires in COVID-19. Generated by immunoSEQ multiplex PCR, the TCRdb table keeps only in-frame clones and is missing some. Among approximately 350,000 clones listed, 87% were seen once. The specimen sequenced was peripheral blood. Source of these receptors: a woman aged 45-65 years with COVID-19, enrolled during active disease.

Many counts were recorded for this clone. The chain carries TRBV7-9 and TRBJ2-2, with 10 bases identical to TRBD2. Looked up from germline, CDR1 is SEHNR and CDR2 is FQNEAQ (reference sequence). J lost 4 bases, V lost 1 base, and 0 bases had no gene match. The CDR3 totals 15 residues. This CDR3 is CASSLGLAGTGELFF. CDR3 DNA: TGTGCCAGCAGCTTAGGACTAGCGGGCACCGGGGAGCTGTTTTTT.

The genes are TRBV19 and TRBJ2-1, with TRBD2 matching 9 bases. Germline V gene data show CDR1 as LNHDA and CDR2 as SQIVND (reference sequence). V lost 2 bases, J lost 6 bases, and 5 bases stayed unmatched. This CDR3 spans 15 amino acids. This CDR3 reads CASSIISGGLNEQFF. CDR3 DNA sequence: TGTGCCAGTAGTATAATTAGCGGGGGCCTCAATGAGCAGTTCTTC.

The CDR3 region has the DNA TGTGCCAGTAGTATGGTAAAGGGACTAGCCACAGATACGCAGTATTTT. It specifies CASSMVKGLATDTQYF. The rearrangement links TRBV19 to TRBJ2-3; 9 nucleotides agree with TRBD2. V lost 3 bases and J lost 2; bases outside the gene matches: 6. CDR1 and CDR2 from the germline V gene are LNHDA and SQIVND (reference sequence). The CDR3 extends over 16 amino acids.

This chain links TRBV30 with TRBJ1-5, with 7 bases that match TRBD1. This CDR3 has 15 amino acids. Germline lookup yields CDR1 GTSNPN and CDR2 SVGIG (reference sequence). The V and J ends lost 0 bases and 1 base, in that order; junction bases with no gene match: 3. This CDR3 is CAWSVQTGSNQPQHF. DNA of the CDR3: TGTGCCTGGAGTGTACAGACAGGGAGCAATCAGCCCCAGCATTTT.

The V call is TRBV7-2, the J call TRBJ2-7; D gene ambiguous. From germline, CDR1 is SGHTA and CDR2 FQGNSA. This CDR3 comprises 11 residues. Trimming pared 2 bases from V and 6 bases from J, leaving 5 bases between. The CDR3 DNA reads as TGTGCCAGCAGCTTATACGGCGAGCAGTACTTC. Translating it yields CASSLYGEQYF.

V and J are TRBV5-5 and TRBJ1-2; D ambiguous. The CDR3 is 13 residues long. Germline V lookup: CDR1 SGHKS, CDR2 YYEKEE (reference sequence). Trimming removed 0 bases at V and 5 bases at J, with 8 bases between. The chain's CDR3 is CASSLANTYGYTF. The CDR3 DNA sequence: TGTGCCAGCAGCTTGGCAAACACGTATGGCTACACCTTC.

The rearrangement links TRBV18 to TRBJ2-5; unclear D gene. Germline V CDR1 and CDR2: KGHSH, LQKENI. Trimming removed 2 bases at V and 5 bases at J, with 15 bases between. The CDR3 runs 15 residues. The CDR3 sequence: CASSPGRSHGETQYF. The DNA of the CDR3 is TGTGCCAGCTCACCAGGCAGGTCCCATGGGGAGACCCAGTACTTC.

The rearrangement joins TRBV3-1 (or the pseudogene TRBV3-2) to TRBJ1-1; no definite D call. Germline values: CDR1 LGHDT, CDR2 YNNKEL (reference sequence). The CDR3 is made up of 15 amino acids. Trimming cost V 4 bases and J 6 bases, with 18 bases left between them. CDR3 amino acids: CASSPLPGIEAEAFF. CDR3 coding DNA: TGTGCCAGCAGCCCCCTCCCCGGGATTGAGGCTGAAGCTTTCTTT.

The count of this clone is one. The CDR3 DNA follows: TGTGCCAGCAGCCCCCTAGTCCATGAGCAGTTCTTC. This gives the protein CASSPLVHEQFF. The chain recombines TRBV7-9 with TRBJ2-1; D gene ambiguous. This CDR3 region has 12 residues. Per germline, CDR1 SEHNR and CDR2 FQNEAQ (reference sequence). Trimming removed 5 bases from V and 8 bases from J, with 10 bases in between.

The V call is TRBV19, the J call TRBJ1-6, with D perhaps TRBD1 (5 bases). Germline V lookup: CDR1 LNHDA, CDR2 SQIVND (reference sequence). V lost 3 bases and J 4 bases, leaving 10 bases between the germline ends. The CDR3 sequence is 15 residues long. The CDR3 sequence: CASSISTVYNSPLHF. The CDR3 nucleotides are TGTGCCAGTAGTATTTCGACAGTTTATAATTCACCCCTCCACTTT.

This sequence joins TRBV6-5 and TRBJ1-4; 9 nucleotides match TRBD1. The CDR3 extends over 15 amino acids. The V and J ends lost 2 bases and 5 bases, in that order; junction bases with no gene match: 3. Per germline, CDR1 MNHEY and CDR2 SVGAGI. The CDR3 protein is CASSYGGQGNEKLFF. Written as DNA, the CDR3 is TGTGCCAGCAGTTACGGAGGACAGGGGAATGAAAAACTGTTTTTT.

The chain has TRBV9 and TRBJ1-6; no clear D gene. The CDR3 is 14 residues long. Trimming took 6 bases from V and 16 from J, leaving 23 bases between them. Germline CDR1 is SGDLS and CDR2 is YYNGEE. The CDR3 DNA follows: TGTGCCAGCACCTCAGTGGGCAAGCCCGCAACACTCCACTTT. Translated, it gives CASTSVGKPATLHF.

The J gene is TRBJ2-7, the V gene TRBV24-1; 12 bases agree with TRBD2. CDR3 length: 15 amino acids. Germline V gene sequence: CDR1 KGHDR, CDR2 SFDVKD. J was trimmed by 6 bases and V by 4 bases; bases with no gene match: 6. The DNA of the CDR3 is TGTGCCACCAGTGACCAGACTAGCGGGAGCCCCGAGCAGTACTTC. Protein: CATSDQTSGSPEQYF.

This chain uses TRBV5-1 with TRBJ2-3; D is unresolved. Between the trimmed V and J ends, which lost 2 bases and 4 bases, there was a span of 17 bases. Germline CDR1 and CDR2: SGHRS and YFSETQ. The CDR3 extends over 16 amino acids. This chain's CDR3 is CASSFGDVGGADTQYF. The DNA of the CDR3 is TGCGCCAGCAGCTTCGGAGACGTAGGCGGAGCAGATACGCAGTATTTT.

The chain combines TRBV7-3 with TRBJ2-1, with TRBD1 matching 8 bases. V lost 3 bases, J lost 8 bases, and 6 bases stayed unmatched. The CDR3 covers 14 residues. From germline, CDR1 is SGHTA and CDR2 FQGTGA. In DNA, the CDR3 is TGTGCCAGCAGCTTGGGACAGGACACGGATGAGCAGTTCTTC. This gives the protein CASSLGQDTDEQFF. Full variable domain (rest looked up from reference TRBV7-3 and TRBJ2-1): GAGVSQTPSNKVTEKGKYVELRCDPISGHTALYWYRQSLGQGPEFLIYFQGTGAADDSGLPNDRFFAVRPEGSVSTLKIQRTERGDSAVYLCASSLGQDTDEQFFGPGTRLTVL.

This chain's CDR3 is CASSPPGLAGAGAGELFF. The CDR3 DNA is TGTGCCAGCTCACCCCCGGGACTAGCGGGAGCCGGCGCCGGGGAGCTGTTTTTT. The V call is TRBV18, the J call TRBJ2-2; 14 nucleotides line up with TRBD2. Germline values: CDR1 KGHSH, CDR2 LQKENI. V was pared by 3 bases and J by 6 bases, with 9 bases of the junction left unmatched. The CDR3 has 18 residues.

The V and J genes are TRBV7-9 and TRBJ1-6; 8 positions match TRBD1. V was clipped by 6 bases and J by 9 bases; unmatched bases: 7. This CDR3 region has 14 residues. Germline-derived CDR1 and CDR2 are SEHNR and FQNEAQ (reference sequence). CDR3 sequence: CASSTGQGGSPLHF. In DNA form, the CDR3 reads TGTGCCAGCAGTACCGGACAGGGCGGTTCACCCCTCCACTTT.

V and J are TRBV5-1 and TRBJ1-5; D is unclear. The germline V gene encodes CDR1 SGHRS and CDR2 YFSETQ. There are 13 residues in the CDR3. Deletions cut 4 bases from V and 4 bases from J, with 9 bases between. CDR3 DNA: TGCGCCAGCAGCCACGGGAGTAATCAGCCCCAGCATTTT. It encodes CASSHGSNQPQHF.

J is TRBJ1-2 and V is TRBV19, with D maybe TRBD1 (5 bases). The V end lost 2 bases, the J end lost 8 bases, and 21 bases lay between the germline ends. This CDR3 spans 16 amino acids. Germline V lookup: CDR1 LNHDA, CDR2 SQIVND (reference sequence). The CDR3 protein is CASSIPDWGDLWGYTF. The CDR3 DNA is TGTGCCAGTAGTATACCTGATTGGGGCGACCTCTGGGGCTACACCTTC.

V and J are TRBV18 and TRBJ2-5; possibly TRBD2 for D (6 bases). There are 12 residues in the CDR3. Germline loops: CDR1 KGHSH, CDR2 LQKENI. V was trimmed by 4 bases and J by 7 bases, leaving 10 bases between them. In nucleotides, the CDR3 is TGTGCCAGCTCACAGGGAGCGGGGACCCAGTACTTC. Protein product: CASSQGAGTQYF.

The CDR3 coding sequence is TGTGCCAGCAGCTTAGACGGGGGAGGAACTGAAGCTTTCTTT. This encodes CASSLDGGGTEAFF. The chain carries TRBV11-1 and TRBJ1-1; weak D call: TRBD1 (5 bases). V lost 1 base and J 5 bases, leaving 11 bases between the germline ends. The germline CDR1 and CDR2 sequences are SGHAT and FQDESV (reference sequence). The CDR3 consists of 14 residues. Based on the CDR3 plus reference TRBV11-1 and TRBJ1-1, the full variable domain is EAEVAQSPRYKITEKSQAVAFWCDPISGHATLYWYRQILGQGPELLVQFQDESVVDDSQLPKDRFSAERLKGVDSTLKIQPAELGDSAMYLCASSLDGGGTEAFFGQGTRLTVV.

The chain uses TRBV7-6 and TRBJ2-7; 8 bases line up with TRBD2. The CDR3 runs to 15 residues. The junction had 9 bases not matched to a gene; V was cut back by 5 bases and J by 3 bases. The germline CDR1 and CDR2 sequences are SGHVS and FNYEAQ. The DNA of the CDR3 is TGTGCCAGCAGCCCGTGGAGAGCGGGGGTCTACGAGCAGTACTTC. This gives the protein CASSPWRAGVYEQYF.

This chain joins TRBV18 and TRBJ2-7, with 8 bases identical to TRBD2. The V segment lost 3 bases and the J segment 8 bases; nucleotides outside the gene matches: 15. The CDR3 spans 16 residues. The V gene's germline CDR1 is KGHSH and CDR2 LQKENI. The CDR3 coding sequence is TGTGCCAGCTCACCGGGGTTACAGCGGGAGTTCAGTAAGCAGTACTTC. It is translated as CASSPGLQREFSKQYF.

The CDR3 bases are TGTGCCAGCAGTGACAGGAGAGGTCAAACAGATACGCAGTATTTT. It translates to CASSDRRGQTDTQYF. V and J are TRBV6-2 or TRBV6-3 and TRBJ2-3; a weak D match, TRBD1 (6 bases). CDR3 length: 15 residues. V was pared by 5 bases and J by 3 bases, with 15 bases between. Germline lookup yields CDR1 MNHEY and CDR2 SVGEGT.

This clone has only one observation. The chain uses TRBV9 and TRBJ1-3, with 10 nucleotides matching TRBD1. Germline V gene data show CDR1 as SGDLS and CDR2 as YYNGEE. Trimming cost V 4 bases and J 9 bases; bases outside gene matches: 10. The CDR3 contains 15 residues. CDR3 nucleotide sequence: TGTGCCAGCAGCCTAGGACAGGGGGATCTGTCCACCATATATTTT. It encodes CASSLGQGDLSTIYF. Full variable domain (remainder filled in from reference TRBV9 and TRBJ1-3): DSGVTQTPKHLITATGQRVTLRCSPRSGDLSVYWYQQSLDQGLQFLIQYYNGEERAKGNILERFSAQQFPDLHSELNLSSLELGDSALYFCASSLGQGDLSTIYFGEGSWLTVV.

CDR3 coding DNA: TGTGCCAGCCGTAGGACAGAAGCTGAGACCCAGTACTTC. As protein: CASRRTEAETQYF. The V call is TRBV2, the J call TRBJ2-5, with D possibly matching TRBD1 (6 bases). Trimming took 8 bases from V and 5 from J, leaving 15 bases between them. Germline-derived CDR1 and CDR2 are SNHLY and FYNNEI. This CDR3 comprises 13 residues.

The CDR3 loop reads CASSPPRPLQETQYF. The CDR3 bases are TGTGCCAGCAGCCCCCCCAGGCCTCTACAAGAGACCCAGTACTTC. The chain employs TRBV5-6 and TRBJ2-5, with no clear D. The length of the CDR3 is 15 residues. V was pared by 4 bases and J by 2 bases, with 15 bases between. Germline CDR1 is SGHDT and CDR2 is YYEEEE.

The CDR3 is CASSPPLGNLGNQPQHF. CDR3 DNA sequence: TGTGCCAGCTCACCACCCCTTGGCAATTTGGGCAATCAGCCCCAGCATTTT. The chain carries TRBV18 and TRBJ1-5; D unresolved. Germline lookup yields CDR1 KGHSH and CDR2 LQKENI. This CDR3 contains 17 residues. V lost 0 bases and J 2 bases, leaving 14 bases between the germline ends. The complete variable domain, with remaining parts taken from reference TRBV18 and TRBJ1-5, reads NAGVMQNPRHLVRRRGQEARLRCSPMKGHSHVYWYRQLPEEGLKFMVYLQKENIIDESGMPKERFSAEFPKEGPSILRIQQVVRGDSAAYFCASSPPLGNLGNQPQHFGDGTRLSIL.

The V gene is TRBV6-5, the J gene TRBJ1-1; TRBD1 might be the D (6 bases). The germline gives CDR1 MNHEY, CDR2 SVGAGI. The ends were cut back, 8 bases at V and 6 bases at J, with 16 bases in the middle. This CDR3 spans 13 amino acids. The CDR3 region has the DNA TGTGCCAGCCTAGTACAGGGTTTCGCTGAAGCTTTCTTT. This translates into CASLVQGFAEAFF.

The chain joins TRBV25-1 to TRBJ2-3; the match to TRBD2 covers 12 bases. Trimming at V came to 6 bases and at J to 5 bases, leaving 12 bases not matched to a gene. CDR3 size: 17 residues. In germline, CDR1 is MGHDK, CDR2 SYGVNS. In nucleotides, the CDR3 is TGTGCCAGCAGGCCCCTCGGACTAGCGGGATCGGTAGATACGCAGTATTTT. Translated: CASRPLGLAGSVDTQYF.

V gene TRBV2 combines with J gene TRBJ1-1; TRBD1 is a possible D gene (5 bases). This CDR3 is built from 15 residues. The germline V gene has CDR1 SNHLY and CDR2 FYNNEI. Deletions cut 7 bases from V and 1 base from J, with 16 bases between. CDR3 DNA sequence: TGTGCCAGCACCGACCTGGGACTCCAGAACACTGAAGCTTTCTTT. This sequence encodes CASTDLGLQNTEAFF.